This T cell receptor (beta chain) was found in a study of T cells after yellow fever vaccination. General study findings and limits: A small proportion of clonotypes was detected in both the CD4 and CD8 compartments.

This CDR3 has 16 amino acids. The ends were cut back, 3 bases at V and 1 base at J, with 12 bases in the middle. From the 5' RACE reads, TCRdb called clonotypes with MiXCR, one entry per CDR3 protein. The sample has about 340,000 distinct CDR3 sequences, around 3.9% seen once; the top ten hold less than 25%. This clonotype came up many times. Its antigen is not known. The chain uses TRBV12-3 or TRBV12-4 and TRBJ2-2; D tentatively fits TRBD1 or TRBD2 (6 bases each). This clonotype was sampled from a man aged 18 to 30 who received the YFV17D yellow fever vaccine. The specimen comprised PBMCs, sampled 5 days after the yellow fever booster vaccination. The DNA for the CDR3 is TGTGCCAGCAGTTTGGGGGCCGGGAGGAACACCGGGGAGCTGTTTTTT. Translating it yields CASSLGAGRNTGELFF.